Listed below are T cell receptor beta chains from one sample, sequenced in a study of T cells in Graves' hyperthyroidism and ophthalmopathy. Each CDR3 protein gets one entry after TCRdb re-called the multiplex PCR reads with MiXCR. The sample lists around 350,000 distinct CDR3 sequences, approximately 19% occurring once. Sample: blood. The receptors come from a woman aged 18 to 35 with Graves' hyperthyroidism. The CDR3 runs from the conserved cysteine through the conserved F or W. The D gene is left open where the match is weak. Size is stated for part of the rows, as once, few or many counts, or as a class when the clone is expanded.

v_call: TRBV6-5
j_call: TRBJ1-1
d_call: .
clone_size: .
cdr3_nt: TGTGCCAGCAGTTACTCGAGGGGCAGCCTGAACACTGAAGCTTTCTTT
cdr3_aa: CASSYSRGSLNTEAFF

v_call: TRBV6-1
j_call: TRBJ2-1
d_call: TRBD2
clone_size: few
cdr3_nt: TGTGCCAGCAGTGCCGGGACTAGCGGGGGAGGGAATGAGCAGTTCTTC
cdr3_aa: CASSAGTSGGGNEQFF

v_call: TRBV20-1
j_call: TRBJ2-5
d_call: TRBD1
clone_size: many
cdr3_nt: TGCAGTGCCCGGACAGGGCCTCCGTACCAAGAGACCCAGTACTTC
cdr3_aa: CSARTGPPYQETQYF

v_call: TRBV6-5
j_call: TRBJ2-7
d_call: TRBD1
clone_size: many
cdr3_nt: TGTGCCAGCAGTTACTCACCGGCAGGGGGCTACGAGCAGTACTTC
cdr3_aa: CASSYSPAGGYEQYF

v_call: TRBV27
j_call: TRBJ2-7
d_call: TRBD1
clone_size: many
cdr3_nt: TGTGCCAGCAGTACCGACAGGGGGCTTTACGAGCAGTACTTC
cdr3_aa: CASSTDRGLYEQYF

v_call: TRBV18
j_call: TRBJ1-1
d_call: .
clone_size: .
cdr3_nt: TGTGCCAGCTCACCAGATCCTCCGGGGGGCACTGAAGCTTTCTTT
cdr3_aa: CASSPDPPGGTEAFF

v_call: TRBV12-3/TRBV12-4
j_call: TRBJ1-1
d_call: .
clone_size: .
cdr3_nt: TGTGCCAGCAGTCCCCGACTTGACACTGAAGCTTTCTTT
cdr3_aa: CASSPRLDTEAFF

v_call: TRBV6-5
j_call: TRBJ2-4
d_call: TRBD1
clone_size: many
cdr3_nt: TGTGCCAGCAACACGGGACAGAAAAACATTCAGTACTTC
cdr3_aa: CASNTGQKNIQYF

v_call: TRBV12-3/TRBV12-4
j_call: TRBJ1-2
d_call: TRBD1
clone_size: few
cdr3_nt: TGTGCCAGCAGATGGACAGGGATGGGCTATGGCTACACCTTC
cdr3_aa: CASRWTGMGYGYTF

v_call: TRBV5-6
j_call: TRBJ1-2
d_call: TRBD1
clone_size: .
cdr3_nt: TGTGCCGGCAGCTTGGCCGGGGACAGGGGATTCTATGGCTACACCTTC
cdr3_aa: CAGSLAGDRGFYGYTF

v_call: TRBV7-8
j_call: TRBJ1-1
d_call: TRBD1
clone_size: many
cdr3_nt: TGTGCCAGCAGCCAGCAGACAGGGACCCTCGAAGCTTTCTTT
cdr3_aa: CASSQQTGTLEAFF

v_call: TRBV6-5
j_call: TRBJ2-7
d_call: .
clone_size: many
cdr3_nt: TGTGCCAGCCTAGATGGGGGTAACTACGAGCAGTACTTC
cdr3_aa: CASLDGGNYEQYF

v_call: TRBV3-1
j_call: TRBJ2-7
d_call: TRBD2
clone_size: few
cdr3_nt: TGTGCCAGCAGCCCATTAGCGGGGGTGACCACCTACGAGCAGTACTTC
cdr3_aa: CASSPLAGVTTYEQYF

v_call: TRBV29-1
j_call: TRBJ1-5
d_call: .
clone_size: .
cdr3_nt: TGCAGCGTTGGAGACCCGAGGCAGCCCCAGCATTTT
cdr3_aa: CSVGDPRQPQHF

v_call: TRBV10-3
j_call: TRBJ2-7
d_call: TRBD1
clone_size: many
cdr3_nt: TGTGCCATCAGTGACCCCAGGCAGGGGGCGCAGGGCGAGCAGTACTTC
cdr3_aa: CAISDPRQGAQGEQYF

v_call: TRBV28
j_call: TRBJ2-5
d_call: .
clone_size: few
cdr3_nt: TGTGCCAGCAGTTTAGACCAGGGGATCACCCAGTACTTC
cdr3_aa: CASSLDQGITQYF